This T cell receptor beta chain stems from a study of T cells in Graves' hyperthyroidism and ophthalmopathy. The germline gives CDR1 SGHRS, CDR2 YFSETQ. Trimming stripped 0 bases from V and 5 bases from J, with 13 bases between. The CDR3 runs to 15 residues. Hyperthyroidism patients were newly diagnosed, had disease duration under 2 months, and were aged 18 to 65 years. Amplification targeted TCR beta CDR3 regions from RNA transcripts. The TCR CDR3 was amplified in a first-round RT-PCR using the HTBI primer set. TCRdb reprocessed the multiplex PCR reads with MiXCR, giving one entry per CDR3 protein. This table has fewer than 900,000 distinct CDR3 sequences, over 15% appearing once.

This clonotype was sampled from a man between 18 and 29 years old with Graves' hyperthyroidism. This chain connects TRBV5-1 to TRBJ2-3, with D uncertain. Source material: blood. DNA for the CDR3: TGCGCCAGCAGCTTGGAAGGGCAGGCTGTAGATACGCAGTATTTT. Protein product: CASSLEGQAVDTQYF. Looking up the rest from reference TRBV5-1 and TRBJ2-3 gives the full variable domain: KAGVTQTPRYLIKTRGQQVTLSCSPISGHRSVSWYQQTPGQGLQFLFEYFSETQRNKGNFPGRFSGRQFSNSRSEMNVSTLELGDSALYLCASSLEGQAVDTQYFGPGTRLTVL.